Listed below are T cell receptor beta chains from one sample, sequenced in a study of shared clonotypes between healthy human individuals. Libraries were prepared by immunoSEQ multiplex PCR; TCRdb keeps only in-frame clonotypes and omits some of them. The table records some 2.1 million clones, roughly 95% of them present only once. The sequenced material came from naive CD8+ T cells from PBMCs. Every receptor here comes from a young man in good health. Some clones in this sample may be carry-over from other donors' samples. The CDR3 runs from the conserved cysteine through the conserved F or W. Only some rows state a clone size, as once, few, many or a class for expanded clones.

CDR3 protein: CASSTRGGGGNEQFF
clone size: NA
V gene: TRBV7-3

CDR3 protein: CASSLLAASSYEQYF
clone size: NA
V gene: TRBV28

CDR3 protein: CATSGGQGSNQPQHF
clone size: NA
V gene: TRBV15

CDR3 protein: CASSPPGLAGTYNEQFF
clone size: NA
V gene: TRBV18

CDR3 protein: CASSDGLAGGEQYF
clone size: once
V gene: TRBV10-1

CDR3 protein: CASSQVSPRGSLNEQFF
clone size: NA
V gene: TRBV4-1

CDR3 protein: CSVEGLSGYGYTF
clone size: NA
V gene: TRBV29-1

CDR3 protein: CASSPVLVRGQETQYF
clone size: NA
V gene: TRBV27

CDR3 protein: CASSREGQLNEKLFF
clone size: few
V gene: TRBV2

CDR3 protein: CASSPGAGYGYTF
clone size: NA
V gene: TRBV6-5

CDR3 protein: CASSYGASSYEQYF
clone size: NA
V gene: TRBV7-9

CDR3 protein: CASSARQPNTGELFF
clone size: NA
V gene: TRBV7-9

CDR3 protein: CASRSWESNQPQHF
clone size: NA
V gene: TRBV6-1

CDR3 protein: CASSVGDGRGGYEQFF
clone size: NA
V gene: TRBV9

CDR3 protein: CASSPDRPGYIEQYF
clone size: NA
V gene: TRBV5-1

CDR3 protein: CASSLWAGGSSYEQYF
clone size: NA
V gene: TRBV27

CDR3 protein: CSVGEVETSGIREQFF
clone size: NA
V gene: TRBV29-1

CDR3 protein: CASSPPDRGPTYEQYF
clone size: NA
V gene: TRBV5-4

CDR3 protein: CASSMTSGIYNEQFF
clone size: NA
V gene: TRBV19

CDR3 protein: CASRTRGMNTEAFF
clone size: NA
V gene: TRBV5-1

CDR3 protein: CASSPDRTYNQPQHF
clone size: NA
V gene: TRBV4-1

CDR3 protein: CASSSTPYNEQFF
clone size: NA
V gene: TRBV6-5

CDR3 protein: CSVVGWEETQYF
clone size: NA
V gene: TRBV29-1

CDR3 protein: CASSLNYNEQFF
clone size: NA
V gene: TRBV11-1

CDR3 protein: CASTIAGKVYEQYF
clone size: NA
V gene: TRBV28

CDR3 protein: CASSLSGMETQYF
clone size: NA
V gene: TRBV7-3

CDR3 protein: CASNNREEDTEAFF
clone size: few
V gene: TRBV2

CDR3 protein: CASSSAGTLHEQYF
clone size: NA
V gene: TRBV6-5

CDR3 protein: CASSPLWWGDTGELFF
clone size: NA
V gene: TRBV27

CDR3 protein: CATSSVRGEAFF
clone size: NA
V gene: TRBV15

CDR3 protein: CASSLVGVLTGPEAFF
clone size: NA
V gene: TRBV7-8

CDR3 protein: CASSAPIGRGYGYTF
clone size: NA
V gene: TRBV9

CDR3 protein: CASSQDGRGWDEQFF
clone size: NA
V gene: TRBV4-1

CDR3 protein: CASSLADRGHEQYF
clone size: NA
V gene: TRBV7-9

CDR3 protein: CSVGDGPTFLYGYTF
clone size: once
V gene: TRBV29-1

CDR3 protein: CASSFSERYEQYF
clone size: NA
V gene: TRBV27

CDR3 protein: CASGKTGGKGYEQYF
clone size: NA
V gene: TRBV7-9

CDR3 protein: CASSGSDRPLPNNEQFF
clone size: once
V gene: TRBV9

CDR3 protein: CASSLPVGTEAFF
clone size: NA
V gene: TRBV28

CDR3 protein: CASSPGTLAGAVNEQFF
clone size: NA
V gene: TRBV7-3

CDR3 protein: CASSHGSGGYNEQFF
clone size: NA
V gene: TRBV4-3

CDR3 protein: CASSVQGGETQYF
clone size: NA
V gene: TRBV9

CDR3 protein: CASRQTSLSTDTQYF
clone size: NA
V gene: TRBV7-9

CDR3 protein: CASSTSSRGPTEAFF
clone size: NA
V gene: TRBV6-1